Listed below are T cell receptor beta chains from one sample, sequenced in a study of CD8 T cells in Susac syndrome. TCRdb re-called the immunoSEQ multiplex PCR reads with MiXCR, one entry per CDR3 protein. The profile covers roughly 180,000 distinct CDR3 sequences, with about 94% appearing a single time and 0.11% to 0.15% taken by the ten largest. The sequenced material came from CD4+ T cells from PBMCs. The receptors were gathered from a human donor in good health. CDR3s include the opening cysteine and the closing phenylalanine or tryptophan. The D gene is left open where the match is weak.

j_gene	v_gene	d_gene	CDR3aa	CDR3nt
TRBJ2-5	TRBV5-6	TRBD1	CASSQGQATGTQYF	TGTGCCAGCAGCCAGGGACAGGCGACAGGGACCCAGTACTTC
TRBJ1-3	TRBV27	NA	CASSLSYNRQTGNTIYF	TGTGCCAGCAGTTTATCGTACAACAGGCAAACTGGAAACACCATATATTTT
TRBJ2-7	TRBV15	NA	CATSRDPTGETYEQYF	TGTGCCACCAGCAGAGATCCGACAGGAGAGACCTACGAGCAGTACTTC
TRBJ2-7	TRBV7-2	NA	CASSLSSMSSYEQYF	TGTGCCAGCAGCTTGTCTAGCATGAGTTCCTACGAGCAGTACTTC
TRBJ1-5	TRBV20-1	NA	CSARDGSYSNQPQHF	TGCAGTGCTAGAGACGGAAGCTATAGCAATCAGCCCCAGCATTTT
TRBJ2-5	TRBV29-1	TRBD1	CSVGTGSGETQYF	TGCAGCGTGGGGACAGGGTCCGGGGAGACCCAGTACTTC
TRBJ2-5	TRBV5-1	NA	CASTRGPQETQYF	TGCGCCAGCACACGCGGCCCTCAAGAGACCCAGTACTTC
TRBJ2-3	TRBV20-1	NA	CSAPRGGVTDTQYF	TGCAGTGCCCCCAGGGGAGGGGTAACAGATACGCAGTATTTT
TRBJ2-3	TRBV29-1	TRBD2	CSVAVSGGPTPDTQYF	TGCAGCGTTGCCGTTAGCGGGGGGCCCACTCCAGATACGCAGTATTTT
TRBJ1-1	TRBV7-3	NA	CASSLGVSGTEAFF	TGTGCCAGCAGCTTAGGTGTCAGTGGCACTGAAGCTTTCTTT
TRBJ2-1	TRBV11-1	TRBD2	CASSYLPGLDAGEQFF	TGTGCCAGCAGCTATCTTCCGGGACTAGACGCCGGTGAGCAGTTCTTC
TRBJ1-2	TRBV20-1	NA	CSARDPFRGVDYGYTF	TGCAGTGCTAGAGATCCCTTCAGGGGCGTGGACTATGGCTACACCTTC
TRBJ2-7	TRBV20-1	TRBD1	CSASRGQSGDEQYF	TGCAGTGCTAGCCGGGGACAGTCAGGGGACGAGCAGTACTTC
TRBJ1-1	TRBV12-3/TRBV12-4	NA	CASSLEFRGAKAFF	TGTGCCAGCAGTTTAGAGTTTAGAGGGGCCAAAGCTTTCTTT
TRBJ2-3	TRBV6-2/TRBV6-3	TRBD2	CASCTSGASDTQYF	TGTGCCAGCTGCACTAGCGGGGCGTCAGATACGCAGTATTTT
TRBJ1-5	TRBV20-1	NA	CSARDMESPQHF	TGCAGTGCTAGAGATATGGAGTCACCCCAGCATTTT
TRBJ2-1	TRBV20-1	NA	CSALEWGSSYNEQFF	TGCAGTGCTCTAGAATGGGGGAGCTCCTACAATGAGCAGTTCTTC
TRBJ1-2	TRBV14	NA	CASSHAEGYTF	TGTGCCAGCAGCCATGCAGAAGGCTACACCTTC